The clone carrying this TCR beta chain was counted only a few times. This record comes from a study of blood T cell repertoires in COVID-19. Study details: Nucleic acid was either cDNA or gDNA, and it came from T cells, B-cell-depleted T cells, or PBMCs.

Measured with immunoSEQ multiplex PCR; TCRdb has only the in-frame clones, and not every one. The sample has 150,000 to 200,000 clones, just over 85% seen once. CDR1 and CDR2 (germline): KGHSH, LQKENI. V lost 3 bases and J 7 bases, leaving 19 bases between the germline ends. This CDR3 is 15 amino acids long. This sequence originates from a man aged 60 to 69 with acute or convalescent COVID-19. The rearrangement joins TRBV18 to TRBJ2-7; possible D gene TRBD2, 5 bases. Specimen: peripheral blood. CDR3: CASSPQRITVGEQYF. The CDR3 DNA follows: TGTGCCAGCTCACCCCAGCGGATCACCGTTGGTGAGCAGTACTTC.